Below, 8 T cell receptor beta chains from the same sample are listed, as sequenced in a study of tumor-infiltrating lymphocytes in primary liver carcinoma. A constant-region primer primed TCR beta cDNA synthesis from 450 to 550 ng of total RNA. Libraries for TCR beta were built through three nested multiplex PCR rounds, which together made up a slightly modified ARM-PCR procedure. PCR rounds one and two used TRBV1-TRBV30 forward primers with a C-beta reverse primer for 10 cycles each. TCRdb passed the multiplex PCR reads through MiXCR, listing each CDR3 protein once. The sample carries about 320,000 distinct CDR3 sequences, roughly three fifths recorded once. Germline DNA was also extracted, and blood RNA derived from unsorted whole blood. Sequenced material: peripheral blood. The source is a woman in her 30s with primary liver carcinoma and hepatitis B virus infection.

As for this clonotype: The junction differs from germline at one of its ends, possibly a read error. The V and J genes are TRBV7-9 and TRBJ2-7, with TRBD2 matching 11 bases. The CDR3 contains 16 residues. Germline V lookup: CDR1 SEHNR, CDR2 FQNEAQ (reference sequence). This chain's CDR3 is CVSSSQGVLAGDEQYF. DNA of the CDR3: TGCGTCAGCAGTTCCCAAGGCGTACTAGCGGGAGACGAGCAGTACTTC.

A word on this clonotype: Just one base apart from a much larger clone, this may be a read error. The chain is built from TRBV7-9 and TRBJ2-5; D is possibly TRBD2 (6 bases). Germline V lookup: CDR1 SEHNR, CDR2 FQNEAQ (reference sequence). The CDR3 covers 15 residues. CDR3 protein: CASSLVGSSQETLYF. In DNA form, the CDR3 reads TGTGCCAGCAGCCTCGTCGGGAGCTCCCAAGAGACCCTGTACTTC. Combining the CDR3 with reference TRBV7-9 and TRBJ2-5 gives the whole variable domain DTGVSQNPRHKITKRGQNVTFRCDPISEHNRLYWYRQTLGQGPEFLTYFQNEAQLEKSRLLSDRFSAERPKGSFSTLEIQRTEQGDSAMYLCASSLVGSSQETLYFGPGTRLLVL.

Points on this clonotype: A read error may explain this, as a much larger clone is one base away. The rearrangement links TRBV4-1 to TRBJ1-2; maybe TRBD1 (5 bases). V was pared by 7 bases and J by 4 bases, with 13 bases between. The germline V gene has CDR1 MGHRA and CDR2 YSYEKL. The CDR3 totals 13 residues. For the CDR3, the DNA is TGCGCCAGCACAGTTCCGGGGGGCTATGGCTACACCTTC. As protein: CASTVPGGYGYTF.

Points on this clonotype: Possible read error: a much larger clone is one base away. This rearrangement joins TRBV11-3 to TRBJ2-1; D is ambiguous. CDR1 is SGHNT, CDR2 YENEEA, per germline. The length of the CDR3 is 13 residues. The CDR3 region is CVSKAWGYNEQFF. The CDR3 DNA is TGTGTCAGTAAAGCTTGGGGCTACAATGAGCAGTTCTTC.

This clonotype was recorded a few times. The chain couples TRBV9 to TRBJ1-5, with D uncertain. In germline, CDR1 is SGDLS, CDR2 YYNGEE. V lost 0 bases and J 2 bases, leaving 9 bases between the germline ends. This CDR3 is built from 15 residues. CDR3 loop: CASSVEGGGNQPQHF. For the CDR3, the DNA is TGTGCCAGCAGCGTAGAAGGAGGAGGCAATCAGCCCCAGCATTTT.

As to this clonotype: A clone one base away is much larger, so this may be a read error. The CDR3 loop is CATLRVSGLAYHELYF. The CDR3 DNA sequence: TGTGCCACCCTGCGGGTATCGGGACTAGCGTACCACGAGCTGTACTTC. J is TRBJ2-7 and V is TRBV6-2 or TRBV6-3; 10 bases are a match to TRBD2. CDR3 length: 16 amino acids. The germline V gene encodes CDR1 MNHEY and CDR2 SVGEGT.

In its sample, this clonotype was seen a few times. V is TRBV7-8 and J is TRBJ1-5; 7 bases match TRBD1. Germline V lookup: CDR1 SGHVS, CDR2 FQNEAQ. After removal of 0 bases from V and 9 bases from J, the junction contained 11 bases not matched to a gene. The CDR3 is 16 amino acids. The CDR3 region is CASSLARTGGFSPQHF. CDR3 sequence (DNA): TGTGCCAGCAGCTTAGCGAGGACAGGCGGTTTTTCGCCCCAGCATTTT.

On this clonotype itself: With a much larger clone just one base away, this may be a read error. This chain connects TRBV4-2 to TRBJ2-7; the match to TRBD2 covers 8 bases. CDR1 is LGHNA and CDR2 is YNFKEQ in the germline V gene. CDR3 length equals 13 residues. The chain's CDR3 is CANSLGLAYEQYF. CDR3 nucleotide sequence: TGTGCCAACAGCCTGGGACTAGCCTACGAGCAGTACTTC.